A selection of T cell receptor beta chains follows, all from one sample in a study of early T cells in non-severe SARS-CoV-2 infection. A single record per CDR3 protein comes from TCRdb applying MiXCR to the 5' RACE reads. The sample contains some 98,000 distinct CDR3 sequences, roughly 17% of which appear only once. The specimen was whole blood. Every receptor here comes from an adult who was a healthcare worker with PCR-confirmed SARS-CoV-2 infection or an uninfected control (not recorded which). Both conserved end residues are part of each CDR3. The D gene is left open where the match is weak. Only some rows state a clone size, as once, few, many or a class for expanded clones.

j_gene | v_gene | abundance | len | d_gene | CDR3aa | CDR3nt
TRBJ2-3 | TRBV30 | many | 12 | - | CAWSPKGDTQYF | TGTGCCTGGAGCCCCAAGGGAGATACGCAGTATTTT
TRBJ2-1 | TRBV4-1 | - | 18 | - | CASSQEERVDVLLGEQFF | TGCGCCAGCAGCCAAGAGGAGAGGGTTGATGTGTTGTTAGGTGAGCAGTTCTTC
TRBJ2-7 | TRBV4-3 | - | 15 | - | CASRYDRGGIYEQYF | TGCGCCAGCAGATATGACAGGGGAGGGATCTACGAGCAGTACTTC
TRBJ1-2 | TRBV27 | few | 14 | - | CASSFGGAMGGYTF | TGTGCCAGCAGTTTCGGGGGGGCGATGGGTGGCTACACCTTC
TRBJ1-2 | TRBV3-1 | - | 12 | - | CASSHRGYGYTF | TGTGCCAGCAGTCATCGAGGGTATGGCTACACCTTC
TRBJ1-1 | TRBV12-3/TRBV12-4 | few | 13 | - | CASVSWASNEAFF | TGTGCCAGTGTGTCGTGGGCGTCCAATGAAGCTTTCTTT
TRBJ2-3 | TRBV10-2 | - | 11 | - | CASSRQSTQYF | TGCGCCAGCAGTAGGCAGAGTACGCAGTATTTT
TRBJ2-2 | TRBV7-2 | few | 16 | - | CASSPRQGRSTGELFF | TGTGCCAGCAGCCCGAGGCAGGGGCGCAGCACCGGGGAGCTGTTTTTT
TRBJ2-2 | TRBV12-3/TRBV12-4 | - | 16 | - | CASSFLAGKFNGELFF | -
TRBJ2-5 | TRBV10-2 | few | 18 | TRBD2 | CASRPTGTSGINQETQYF | TGCGCCAGCAGACCGACCGGGACTAGCGGGATAAATCAAGAGACCCAGTACTTC
TRBJ2-1 | TRBV7-9 | few | 16 | TRBD2 | CASSTPSGGGYNEQFF | TGTGCCAGCAGCACCCCTAGCGGGGGAGGTTACAATGAGCAGTTCTTC
TRBJ2-3 | TRBV7-8 | - | 12 | - | CASSLGPDTQYF | TGTGCCAGCAGCTTAGGCCCAGATACGCAGTATTTT
TRBJ2-3 | TRBV5-6 | - | 18 | TRBD2 | CASSFATSGYLSTDTQYF | TGTGCCAGCAGCTTTGCGACTAGCGGGTACCTTAGCACAGATACGCAGTATTTT
TRBJ1-2 | TRBV6-6 | - | 14 | - | CASRQAGRDYGYTF | TGTGCCAGCAGACAAGCGGGACGGGACTATGGCTACACCTTC
TRBJ2-1 | TRBV2 | few | 14 | - | CASSGGYGYNEQFF | TGTGCCAGCAGTGGTGGGTACGGGTACAATGAGCAGTTCTTC
TRBJ2-2 | TRBV6-4 | many | 14 | TRBD2 | CASSRLAETGELFF | TGTGCCAGCAGTCGACTAGCGGAAACCGGGGAGCTGTTTTTT
TRBJ2-5 | TRBV24-1 | many | 12 | - | CATSSAQETQYF | TGTGCCACCAGTAGCGCTCAAGAGACCCAGTACTTC
TRBJ2-2 | TRBV7-2 | few | 14 | - | CASSLSLANGELFF | TGTGCCAGCAGCTTGTCGTTAGCGAACGGGGAGCTGTTTTTT
TRBJ1-5 | TRBV6-6 | many | 13 | - | CASSYSKDQPQHF | TGTGCCAGCAGTTACTCGAAGGATCAGCCCCAGCATTTT
TRBJ1-2 | TRBV4-3 | few | 19 | - | CASSQDYIRDPGLNYGYTF | TGCGCCAGCAGCCAAGATTACATACGGGACCCGGGACTTAACTATGGCTACACCTTC
TRBJ1-2 | TRBV11-2 | few | 15 | TRBD1 | CASSNPGQILNGYTF | TGTGCCAGCAGCAACCCGGGACAGATCCTAAATGGCTACACCTTC
TRBJ2-7 | TRBV10-3 | few | 13 | - | CAMSPGSPSGQYF | TGTGCCATGTCCCCCGGGTCTCCCTCCGGGCAGTACTTC
TRBJ1-2 | TRBV24-1 | few | 12 | - | CATQDTNYGYTF | TGTGCCACCCAAGACACAAACTATGGCTACACCTTC
TRBJ1-1 | TRBV6-6 | few | 15 | TRBD1 | CASSNPGQGSIEAFF | TGTGCCAGCAGTAACCCGGGACAGGGCTCCATTGAAGCTTTCTTT
TRBJ2-7 | TRBV10-2 | - | 15 | TRBD1 | CASSEQGEFTYEQYF | TGCGCCAGCAGTGAGCAGGGGGAATTTACCTACGAGCAGTACTTC
TRBJ1-1 | TRBV6-2/TRBV6-3 | once | 12 | - | CACNQGNTEAFF | TGTGCCTGCAACCAGGGGAACACTGAAGCTTTCTTT
TRBJ2-1 | TRBV5-1 | few | 16 | TRBD2 | CASSLGTLAGGNEQFF | TGCGCCAGCAGCTTGGGAACACTAGCGGGAGGCAATGAGCAGTTCTTC
TRBJ2-1 | TRBV28 | many | 20 | - | CASSSKRGLKTSLLYNEQFF | TGTGCCAGCAGCTCAAAAAGGGGTCTAAAAACTAGTCTCCTTTACAATGAGCAGTTCTTC
TRBJ1-4 | TRBV12-5 | many | 16 | - | CASGLSPGAFNEKLFF | TGTGCTAGTGGTTTGTCCCCTGGGGCCTTTAATGAAAAACTGTTTTTT
TRBJ2-1 | TRBV20-1 | few | 15 | TRBD2 | CSAGDIGLAQVEQFF | TGCAGTGCTGGGGACATCGGACTAGCGCAGGTTGAGCAGTTCTTC
TRBJ2-1 | TRBV15 | few | 14 | - | CATSRSTDYNEQFF | TGTGCCACCAGCAGGTCCACAGATTACAATGAGCAGTTCTTC
TRBJ2-1 | TRBV7-9 | many | 15 | - | CASSLPVGGGGEQFF | TGTGCCAGCAGTCTACCGGTTGGCGGTGGAGGTGAGCAGTTCTTC
TRBJ2-2 | TRBV12-3/TRBV12-4 | - | 15 | TRBD2 | CASSHAGANTGELFF | TGTGCCAGCAGTCATGCGGGGGCGAACACCGGGGAGCTGTTTTTT
TRBJ2-1 | TRBV28 | once | 15 | - | CASSLEEDDYNEQFF | TGTGCCAGCAGTTTAGAGGAGGACGACTACAATGAGCAGTTCTTC
TRBJ2-7 | TRBV6-2/TRBV6-3 | many | 11 | - | CASSPRYEQYF | TGTGCCAGCAGCCCTCGTTACGAGCAGTACTTC
TRBJ2-7 | TRBV28 | many | 16 | TRBD2 | CASSPNGAGGLYEQYF | TGTGCCAGCAGTCCTAACGGTGCGGGAGGATTGTACGAGCAGTACTTC
TRBJ2-2 | TRBV7-9 | - | 17 | - | CASRSKKTDMRTGELFF | TGTGCCAGCAGATCGAAGAAAACGGACATGCGCACCGGGGAGCTGTTTTTT
TRBJ2-1 | TRBV7-9 | - | 17 | - | CASSLRAGDRENNEQFF | TGTGCCAGCAGCTTGAGAGCGGGTGACAGGGAAAACAATGAGCAGTTCTTC
TRBJ2-1 | TRBV6-2/TRBV6-3 | many | 17 | TRBD2 | CASGRASGFLSYNEQFF | TGTGCCAGCGGCAGGGCTAGCGGATTCCTCTCCTACAATGAGCAGTTCTTC
TRBJ2-2 | TRBV4-1 | few | 12 | - | CASGQNTGELFF | TGCGCCTCGGGACAGAACACCGGGGAGCTGTTTTTT
TRBJ2-7 | TRBV13 | - | 13 | - | CASSPGITYEQYF | TGTGCCAGCAGCCCAGGGATAACCTACGAGCAGTACTTC
TRBJ2-7 | TRBV2 | - | 11 | - | CASRTDYEQYF | TGTGCCAGCAGAACGGACTACGAGCAGTACTTC
TRBJ1-2 | TRBV3-1 | - | 14 | TRBD1 | CASPPGTGWEGYTF | TGTGCCAGTCCCCCCGGGACAGGGTGGGAAGGCTACACCTTC
TRBJ2-1 | TRBV4-1 | few | 14 | TRBD1 | CASSPGQTYNEQFF | TGCGCCAGCAGCCCGGGACAGACATACAATGAGCAGTTCTTC
TRBJ1-3 | TRBV9 | - | 13 | - | CASSPVSGNTIYF | TGTGCCAGCAGCCCAGTTTCTGGAAACACCATATATTTT
TRBJ1-1 | TRBV6-5 | - | 13 | TRBD1 | CASIRQGGREAFF | TGTGCCAGCATCCGACAGGGAGGGAGGGAGGCTTTCTTT
TRBJ1-3 | TRBV6-1 | many | 16 | - | CASKAGTYGSGNTIYF | TGTGCCAGCAAGGCCGGAACCTACGGCTCTGGAAACACCATATATTTT
TRBJ2-2 | TRBV29-1 | once | 12 | - | CSVEGNTGELIF | TGCAGCGTTGAAGGGAACACCGGGGAGCTGATTTTT
TRBJ1-1 | TRBV11-2 | - | 13 | - | CASSLLGTGEAFF | TGTGCCAGCAGCTTATTAGGGACGGGTGAAGCTTTCTTT
TRBJ2-7 | TRBV3-1 | few | 14 | - | CASSLNLGTYEQYF | TGTGCCAGCAGCCTAAACCTAGGAACCTACGAGCAGTACTTC
TRBJ2-1 | TRBV11-2 | few | 12 | TRBD1 | CASRRTGGKQFF | TGTGCCAGCAGACGGACAGGGGGTAAGCAGTTCTTC
TRBJ1-2 | TRBV7-9 | many | 12 | - | CASSSRVFGYTF | TGTGCCAGCAGCTCCAGGGTTTTTGGCTACACCTTC
TRBJ1-4 | TRBV29-1 | few | 13 | - | CSAIEGGREKLFF | TGCAGCGCCATCGAGGGGGGTCGGGAAAAACTGTTTTTT
TRBJ1-5 | TRBV7-2 | many | 12 | - | CASSLTRQTQHF | TGTGCCAGCAGCTTAACAAGACAGACCCAGCATTTT
TRBJ2-1 | TRBV7-6 | - | 15 | TRBD1 | CASSFRTGSYNEQFF | TGTGCCAGCAGCTTTAGGACAGGGTCCTACAATGAGCAGTTCTTC